Below are 15 T cell receptor beta chains sequenced from a single sample in a study of CD8+ T cells in alopecia areata. Treatment given: oral pan-JAK inhibitor, 5-10 mg twice daily. cDNA prepared by RNA extraction and subsequent reverse transcription served as the template for sequencing. The data were produced by immunoSEQ multiplex PCR, yet TCRdb's version contains in-frame clones alone and is incomplete. The sample holds about 210,000 clones, less than 65% seen once. This sample comprised CD4+ T cells sorted from blood, obtained at week 4, from a patient treated with tofacitinib. The receptors here all came from a human donor with alopecia areata.

This clone was observed a handful of times. This chain connects TRBV5-1 to TRBJ2-1, with D perhaps given as TRBD1 or TRBD2 (6 bases each). The CDR3 has 17 amino acids. V lost 2 bases and J 4 bases, leaving 19 bases between the germline ends. Germline-derived CDR1 and CDR2 are SGHRS and YFSETQ. The CDR3 protein is CASSFIGGPLPYNEQFF. The CDR3 DNA follows: TGCGCCAGCAGCTTTATTGGGGGGCCGCTACCTTACAATGAGCAGTTCTTC.

This chain connects TRBV19 to TRBJ1-4; D ambiguous. V was trimmed by 5 bases and J by 7 bases, leaving 14 bases between them. CDR3 length: 14 residues. Germline CDR1 LNHDA, CDR2 SQIVND (reference sequence). The CDR3 is CASSVATSSEKLFF. The CDR3 DNA reads TGTGCCAGTAGTGTCGCCACATCGAGTGAAAAACTGTTTTTT.

The rearrangement links TRBV5-1 to TRBJ2-2, with no clear D. The germline V and J ends were trimmed by 0 bases and 5 bases, with 5 bases remaining between them. CDR3 length equals 13 residues. Germline V gives CDR1 SGHRS, CDR2 YFSETQ. The CDR3 nucleotides are TGCGCCAGCAGCTTGGACCAGACCGGGGAGCTGTTTTTT. Its translation is CASSLDQTGELFF.

The V and J genes are TRBV27 and TRBJ1-2; 7 nucleotides match TRBD1. V gave up 5 bases and J gave up 7 bases; unmatched junction bases: 7. This CDR3 spans 13 amino acids. Looked up from germline, CDR1 is MNHEY and CDR2 is SMNVEV (reference sequence). The CDR3, as DNA: TGTGCCAGCAGTCCACAGGGGCGGGTTGGCTACACCTTC. Its translation is CASSPQGRVGYTF.

This clone has only a few counts. This chain links TRBV19 with TRBJ1-1, with a tentative D call TRBD1 (5 bases). The CDR3 has 13 residues. Germline V gene sequence: CDR1 LNHDA, CDR2 SQIVND (reference sequence). Trimming shortened V by 3 bases and J by 3 bases, and 8 bases separated the two germline ends. The CDR3 sequence is CASSMGRDTEAFF. The CDR3 DNA reads as TGTGCCAGTAGTATGGGGCGGGACACTGAAGCTTTCTTT.

This clone is a singleton in its sample. This chain links TRBV7-2 with TRBJ1-3, with D unresolved. With 5 bases removed from V and 0 bases from J, the gap between germline ends came to 11 bases. The CDR3 length is 15 residues. Looked up from germline, CDR1 is SGHTA and CDR2 is FQGNSA. CDR3: CASSTVQSSGNTIYF. CDR3 DNA: TGTGCCAGCAGCACCGTTCAGAGCTCTGGAAACACCATATATTTT.

In its sample, this clone was seen a few times. The chain combines TRBV7-9 with TRBJ1-2; no firm D call. The V gene's germline CDR1 is SEHNR and CDR2 FQNEAQ (reference sequence). V shed 4 bases and J shed 7 bases, with 10 bases lying between them. The CDR3 covers 12 residues. Here the CDR3 reads CASSSEAGGYTF. The CDR3 bases are TGTGCCAGCAGCTCAGAGGCCGGTGGCTACACCTTC.

As regards this clone: Other nucleotide sequences from this sample produce the same CDR3. This chain links TRBV29-1 with TRBJ2-1; a weak D match, TRBD2 (6 bases). Germline CDR1 and CDR2: SQVTM and ANQGSEA. V lost 4 bases and J lost 0, with 7 bases in between. The CDR3 totals 13 residues. CDR3: CSVAGSSYNEQFF. CDR3 coding DNA: TGCAGCGTTGCCGGGAGCTCCTACAATGAGCAGTTCTTC.

The J gene is TRBJ1-1, the V gene TRBV11-2, with D possibly matching TRBD1 (5 bases). Germline CDR1 SGHAT, CDR2 FQNNGV. Trimming removed 1 base from V and 5 bases from J, with 8 bases in between. The CDR3 runs to 13 residues. This CDR3 is CASSLGRATEAFF. The CDR3 region has the DNA TGTGCCAGCAGCTTAGGCAGGGCTACTGAAGCTTTCTTT.

This clone came up once. The sample holds other DNA sequences that translate to the same CDR3. This chain connects TRBV5-1 to TRBJ1-1, with D unresolved. The germline gives CDR1 SGHRS, CDR2 YFSETQ. The CDR3 covers 14 residues. Trimming left V 2 bases short and J 2 bases short, with 10 bases between. The CDR3 DNA reads as TGCGCCAGCAGCTTCTTCGGGGAAAACACTGAAGCTTTCTTT. This gives the protein CASSFFGENTEAFF.

This clone was detected only once. The chain employs TRBV27 and TRBJ1-5; 9 nucleotides match TRBD1. The CDR3 length is 14 residues. Germline assignment: CDR1 MNHEY and CDR2 SMNVEV (reference sequence). V trimming: 6 bases; J trimming: 6 bases; junction bases outside the gene matches: 6. DNA for the CDR3: TGTGCCAGCAGACCCACGACAGGGGGTCAGCCCCAGCATTTT. It codes for CASRPTTGGQPQHF.

With regard to this clone: In the same sample, other DNA sequences code for this CDR3. The rearrangement links TRBV29-1 to TRBJ1-1, with unresolved D. The CDR3 is 11 residues long. V lost 4 bases and J lost 1, with 4 bases in between. Germline V gives CDR1 SQVTM, CDR2 ANQGSEA. CDR3 DNA sequence: TGCAGCGTTGGTCGGAACACTGAAGCTTTCTTT. Residues: CSVGRNTEAFF.

The CDR3 DNA reads as TGTGCCACCAGCAGAGGGGACAGGGGTGATGAAAAACTGTTTTTT. It codes for CATSRGDRGDEKLFF. V and J are TRBV15 and TRBJ1-4; 10 bases are shared with TRBD1. With 1 base clipped from V and 6 bases from J, the junction kept 2 bases outside the gene matches. The germline V gene has CDR1 LNHNV and CDR2 YYDKDF (reference sequence). The CDR3 spans 15 residues. The entire variable domain, with the rest obtained from reference TRBV15 and TRBJ1-4, is as follows: DAMVIQNPRYQVTQFGKPVTLSCSQTLNHNVMYWYQQKSSQAPKLLFHYYDKDFNNEADTPDNFQSRRPNTSFCFLDIRSPGLGDTAMYLCATSRGDRGDEKLFFGSGTQLSVL.

The rearrangement links TRBV7-2 to TRBJ2-3; D not certain. CDR3 size: 14 residues. V gave up 2 bases and J gave up 0 bases, with 6 bases separating them. CDR1 and CDR2 from the germline V gene are SGHTA and FQGNSA. The CDR3: CASSLTASTDTQYF. The CDR3 region has the DNA TGTGCCAGCAGCTTAACAGCTAGCACAGATACGCAGTATTTT.

This clone has only a few counts. This chain joins TRBV23-1 and TRBJ1-4; TRBD1 matches 10 bases. Being an ORF, TRBV23-1 has a function that is uncertain. Germline trimming cut 0 bases from V and 7 bases from J; bases unmatched to any gene: 8. The CDR3 runs to 17 residues. The CDR3: CASSQSRIGQGGEKLFF. The DNA for the CDR3 is TGCGCCAGCAGTCAATCGCGGATAGGACAGGGGGGTGAAAAACTGTTTTTT.